This T cell receptor (beta chain) appears in the sequencing data of a study of regulatory T cells in long-lasting Graves disease. Study-level points and caveats: Newly diagnosed Graves' patients had higher TCR diversity than persistent ones.

Time point defined: newly diagnosed GD, antithyroid drugs for less than 3 months. Isolated PBMC RNA provided the starting material for the TCR library. The CDR3 totals 12 residues. The ends were cut back, 6 bases at V and 6 bases at J, with 11 bases in the middle. Germline V gives CDR1 SQVTM, CDR2 ANQGSEA. CDR3 regions were amplified by Arm-PCR using iRepertoire HTBI primers to build TCR beta libraries. A single record per CDR3 protein comes from TCRdb applying MiXCR to the multiplex PCR reads. The sample has about 520,000 distinct CDR3 sequences, approximately 12% seen once. Comment on this clonotype: As yet, its antigen is unknown.

This same sample was also part of a study on T cells in Graves' hyperthyroidism and ophthalmopathy. From that second work: Most thyroid clonotypes expanded above 0.001 were also detected in blood. With a median lead of about 6.9 months before onset, the model predicted ophthalmopathy.

The sample here was peripheral blood mononuclear cells (PBMCs), taken at new diagnosis, from a patient treated with antithyroid drugs. The V gene is TRBV29-1, the J gene TRBJ2-2; no clear D gene. The TCR sequence derives from a woman under 40 with Graves disease. The CDR3 DNA is TGCAGCGTGGGGTCAGCAGCCGGGGAGCTGTTTTTT. This translates into CSVGSAAGELFF.